The source of this T cell receptor beta chain is a study of T cell changes during pregnancy in multiple sclerosis. Assay used: immunoSEQ multiplex PCR; TCRdb lists only in-frame clones, some missing. Of about 61,000 clones detected, about nine tenths appear once; the ten largest clones hold approximately 1%. Per the germline V gene, CDR1 is SGHDT and CDR2 is YYEEEE. The CDR3 consists of 13 residues. Unmatched junction bases numbered 2, after V lost 4 bases and J lost 2 bases. The chain employs TRBV5-6 and TRBJ1-2; the match to TRBD1 covers 7 bases. Sequences were derived from peripheral blood, sampled in the first trimester of pregnancy. The clonotype originates from a female donor in good health, enrolled as a control in a pregnancy study. The CDR3 protein is CASSPTGNYGYTF. In nucleotides, the CDR3 is TGTGCCAGCAGCCCGACAGGGAACTATGGCTACACCTTC.